This T cell receptor beta chain was retrieved from a study of T cell responses to AZD1222 COVID-19 vaccine. General study findings and limits: Mostly white British, mostly female donors; authors suggested clonal diversity may be underestimated.

This clone showed up just a few times. Antigen unknown. This table comes from immunoSEQ multiplex PCR, and its TCRdb copy is limited to in-frame clones, with some not included. The sample yields 70,000 or so clones, roughly 83% seen once. The analysis combined second doses at about 4 or about 12 weeks. The CDR3 sequence is 16 residues long. Germline V gene lookup returns CDR1 MNHEY and CDR2 SVGAGI. V lost 2 bases and J lost 6; bases outside the gene matches: 6. This TCR was recovered from an adult who received the AZD1222 COVID-19 vaccine. This material consisted of peripheral blood, taken 28 days after the second AZD1222 dose. The J gene is TRBJ2-3, the V gene TRBV6-5; TRBD2 matches 12 bases. CDR3 nucleotide sequence: TGTGCCAGCAGTTACGTCGGACTAGCGGGGTCGGATACGCAGTATTTT. This gives the protein CASSYVGLAGSDTQYF.